These T cell receptor beta chains were read from a single sample in a study of cytotoxic CD8 clonotypes in ibrutinib-treated CLL. Profiling relied on immunoSEQ multiplex PCR, and the TCRdb table lists in-frame clones only, not all of them. The sample holds 150,000 to 200,000 clones, more than 65% seen once. Sequencing used PBMCs, obtained after 12 months of ibrutinib treatment. The receptors derive from a human donor with chronic lymphocytic leukemia. CDR3s include the opening cysteine and the closing phenylalanine or tryptophan. Each record gives: V gene, J gene, D gene, clone size, CDR3 DNA, CDR3 protein. A D gene is named only where the DNA matches it firmly. For some rows the clone size is stated as once, few or many, or as a class when expanded; others skip it.

TRBV29-1	TRBJ1-2	.	once	TGCAGCGTTGAAGATCTTGCCAGGGTGGGCTACACCTTC	CSVEDLARVGYTF
TRBV19	TRBJ1-5	.	.	TGTGCCAGTAGTCCAGGGAACCGGGAGGGTCCCTATAGCAATCAGCCCCAGCATTTT	CASSPGNREGPYSNQPQHF
TRBV5-1	TRBJ2-7	TRBD1	.	TGCGCCAGCAGCCTAGACACGGGACAGGCCTACGAGCAGTACTTC	CASSLDTGQAYEQYF
TRBV4-2	TRBJ2-7	.	.	TGTGCCAGCAGCCAAGCTCTCAGCTCCTACGAGCAGTACTTC	CASSQALSSYEQYF
TRBV9	TRBJ2-1	TRBD2	.	TGTGCCAGCAGCGTATTTGGAGGGACTAGCGGGCGAAAAGAGGACAATGAGCAGTTCTTC	CASSVFGGTSGRKEDNEQFF
TRBV18	TRBJ2-7	TRBD1	.	TGTGCCAGCTCAGAAGGGACAGGGAACTCCTACGAGCAGTACTTC	CASSEGTGNSYEQYF
TRBV7-8	TRBJ1-4	TRBD1	.	TGTGCCAGCAGCTACATCGACAGGGTAAACGAAAAACTGTTTTTT	CASSYIDRVNEKLFF
TRBV28	TRBJ2-2	.	.	TGTGCCAGCAGTTCCCCGGGCTACACCGGGGAGCTGTTTTTT	CASSSPGYTGELFF
TRBV7-2	TRBJ2-7	TRBD2	.	TGTGCCAGCAGCCCCACGGGGGGATTCTCCTACGAGCAGTACTTC	CASSPTGGFSYEQYF
TRBV14	TRBJ2-7	.	.	TGTGCCAGCAGCCAAGCAACACTTTACGAGCAGTACTTC	CASSQATLYEQYF
TRBV4-1	TRBJ2-3	TRBD2	.	TGCGCCAGCAGCCAACAGCGGGAGAAGTATTTT	CASSQQREKYF
TRBV27	TRBJ1-2	TRBD1	.	TGTGCCAGCAGTCTTCAGGGGGGCAAGGGCTACACCTTC	CASSLQGGKGYTF
TRBV7-3	TRBJ2-1	TRBD2	.	TGTGCCAGCAGCCCCCGGACTAGCGCAAATCTGGTGGGTGAGCAGTTCTTC	CASSPRTSANLVGEQFF
TRBV19	TRBJ2-7	.	.	TGTGCCAGTAGTATTGGGCAGGGTCGCGGCGAGCAGTACTTC	CASSIGQGRGEQYF
TRBV19	TRBJ1-4	.	.	TGTGCCAGTACCCGGACAGTTAATGAAAAACTGTTTTTT	CASTRTVNEKLFF